The next 24 T cell receptor beta chains were all read from a single sample in a study of blood T cell repertoires in COVID-19. Repertoires were generated with immunoSEQ multiplex PCR, while TCRdb's copy carries only in-frame clones and drops some. This repertoire shows more than 100,000 clones, about 85% found once; its top ten account for 3.1%. The sequencing input was peripheral blood. The receptors originated from a man aged 50-60 years in a cohort sampled during active COVID-19.

Only a few counts were recorded for this clone. CDR3 sequence reads: CASSFRTSNEQFF. The CDR3 DNA sequence: TGTGCCAGCAGCTTTCGGACTTCTAATGAGCAGTTCTTC. V usage is TRBV5-6 and J usage is TRBJ2-1, with D possibly matching TRBD2 (5 bases). V was clipped by 2 bases and J by 7 bases, with 10 bases between them. The CDR3 consists of 13 residues. In germline, CDR1 is SGHDT, CDR2 YYEEEE.

The V and J genes are TRBV19 and TRBJ2-5, with 8 bases lining up with TRBD1. CDR1 LNHDA and CDR2 SQIVND come from the germline V gene (reference sequence). The CDR3 length is 13 residues. The V segment lost 4 bases and the J segment 7 bases; nucleotides outside the gene matches: 5. CDR3 in amino acids: CASSTDRVGTQYF. CDR3 sequence (DNA): TGTGCCAGTAGTACGGACAGGGTCGGGACCCAGTACTTC.

V is TRBV5-6 and J is TRBJ1-3; no clear D. The CDR3 consists of 15 residues. The germline V gene has CDR1 SGHDT and CDR2 YYEEEE. Trimming pared 1 base from V and 4 bases from J, leaving 12 bases between. The CDR3 loop is CASSLIVAAGNTIYF. Here the CDR3 DNA reads TGTGCCAGCAGCTTGATTGTAGCTGCCGGAAACACCATATATTTT.

The chain couples TRBV7-2 to TRBJ2-2; TRBD2 matches at 9 bases. V lost 6 bases to trimming and J lost 7 bases; unmatched junction nucleotides: 12. Germline-derived CDR1 and CDR2 are SGHTA and FQGNSA. The CDR3 is 16 amino acids. CDR3 nucleotide sequence: TGTGCCAGCAGTCCAGGTGGTAGCGGGGGAGGCGGGGAGCTGTTTTTT. Translating it yields CASSPGGSGGGGELFF.

Regarding this clone: This specimen includes other DNA sequences encoding the same CDR3. The chain has TRBV5-6 and TRBJ2-7, with 9 positions matching TRBD2. The length of the CDR3 is 18 residues. The germline CDR1 and CDR2 sequences are SGHDT and YYEEEE. The V segment lost 0 bases and the J segment 0 bases; nucleotides outside the gene matches: 10. CDR3: CASSLAGAGGRYSYEQYF. The CDR3 nucleotides are TGTGCCAGCAGCTTGGCGGGGGCGGGGGGGCGGTACTCCTACGAGCAGTACTTC.

V usage is TRBV4-2 and J usage is TRBJ2-3; unclear D gene. CDR3 length equals 15 residues. CDR1 is LGHNA, CDR2 YNFKEQ, per germline. V was trimmed by 1 base and J by 0 bases, leaving 8 bases between them. The CDR3 sequence is CASSQGLASTDTQYF. The CDR3 region has the DNA TGTGCCAGCAGCCAAGGGCTCGCCAGCACAGATACGCAGTATTTT.

The V call is TRBV9, the J call TRBJ2-5; D is uncertain. Germline-derived CDR1 and CDR2 are SGDLS and YYNGEE. The ends were cut back, 3 bases at V and 5 bases at J, with 14 bases in the middle. This CDR3 region has 14 residues. The CDR3 protein is CASSAAVGRETQYF. The CDR3 DNA sequence: TGTGCCAGCAGCGCGGCGGTCGGCCGGGAGACCCAGTACTTC.

This clone is a singleton in its sample. V and J are TRBV5-6 and TRBJ2-5, with 10 bases aligning to TRBD2. The V gene end was trimmed by 1 base and the J gene end by 5 bases; junction bases not matched to a gene: 5. The length of the CDR3 is 15 residues. Germline V gives CDR1 SGHDT, CDR2 YYEEEE. The CDR3 protein is CASSLKRGGQETQYF. CDR3 nucleotide sequence: TGTGCCAGCAGCTTGAAGCGGGGGGGCCAGGAGACCCAGTACTTC.

The chain couples TRBV25-1 to TRBJ2-1; no firm D call. V was pared by 4 bases and J by 0 bases, with 16 bases between. CDR1 and CDR2 from the germline V gene are MGHDK and SYGVNS. The CDR3 consists of 17 residues. The CDR3 bases are TGTGCCAGCAGTGTCAAACGTCCGCGAAGCTCCTACAATGAGCAGTTCTTC. Protein product: CASSVKRPRSSYNEQFF.

This chain joins TRBV7-9 and TRBJ1-1, with D maybe TRBD1 (6 bases). The CDR3 is made up of 15 amino acids. Germline assignment: CDR1 SEHNR and CDR2 FQNEAQ (reference sequence). Trimming left V 5 bases short and J 2 bases short, with 15 bases between. The CDR3 DNA reads as TGTGCCAGCAGCCCTCAGGGGAGTACAAACACTGAAGCTTTCTTT. This gives the protein CASSPQGSTNTEAFF.

A single count supports this clone. The CDR3, as DNA: TGTGCCAGCAGTGAGGGACCTACTAGCGGGGCCAGGGGGGAGCAGTTCTTC. This translates into CASSEGPTSGARGEQFF. This chain links TRBV6-4 with TRBJ2-1, with TRBD2 matching 10 bases. The CDR3 totals 17 residues. The germline CDR1 and CDR2 sequences are MRHNA and SNTAGT. The V segment lost 3 bases and the J segment 10 bases; nucleotides outside the gene matches: 15.

The chain carries TRBV6-1 and TRBJ2-5; 11 nucleotides align to TRBD2. Germline trimming cut 3 bases from V and 5 bases from J; bases unmatched to any gene: 5. The CDR3 runs 15 residues. Per the germline V gene, CDR1 is MNHNS and CDR2 is SASEGT. Here the CDR3 DNA reads TGTGCCAGCAGTGAGATGACTAGCGGGGCGGAGACCCAGTACTTC. Protein: CASSEMTSGAETQYF.

This chain connects TRBV10-3 to TRBJ1-5; TRBD1 matches at 10 bases. The CDR3 contains 12 residues. Germline V gene sequence: CDR1 ENHRY, CDR2 SYGVKD. Trimming removed 10 bases from V and 5 bases from J; junction bases left unmatched: 2. CDR3: CATGTGDQPQHF. In DNA, the CDR3 is TGTGCCACCGGGACAGGGGATCAGCCCCAGCATTTT.

This clone has a handful of counts. The J gene is TRBJ2-7, the V gene TRBV2; possibly TRBD1 for D (6 bases). The CDR3 is made up of 14 amino acids. Looked up from germline, CDR1 is SNHLY and CDR2 is FYNNEI. V was shortened by 5 bases and J by 6 bases, with 17 bases between the two germline ends. This CDR3 reads CASSQTRTAAEQYF. The CDR3 nucleotides read TGTGCCAGCAGTCAAACCCGGACAGCGGCCGAGCAGTACTTC.

The V and J genes are TRBV10-2 and TRBJ2-7; perhaps TRBD2 as D (7 bases). This CDR3 has 14 residues. The V gene lost 6 bases and the J gene lost 3 bases, with 15 bases spanning the gap. The germline V gene has CDR1 WSHSY and CDR2 SAAADI. CDR3 in amino acids: CASRASGGHYEQYF. The CDR3, as DNA: TGCGCCAGCAGAGCATCGGGGGGACACTACGAGCAGTACTTC.

This clone was counted a few times. The chain recombines TRBV7-6 with TRBJ2-2, with 15 bases matching TRBD2. Germline values: CDR1 SGHVS, CDR2 FNYEAQ. V dropped 4 bases and J dropped 4; count of bases not matched to a gene: 4. This CDR3 comprises 17 residues. The CDR3 region is CASSSGLAGGFTGELFF. CDR3 DNA: TGTGCCAGCAGCTCGGGACTAGCGGGGGGTTTCACCGGGGAGCTGTTTTTT.

The gene calls are TRBV6-5 and TRBJ1-5; 7 bases agree with TRBD1. Germline V CDR1 and CDR2: MNHEY, SVGAGI. CDR3 length equals 15 residues. The V gene end was trimmed by 7 bases and the J gene end by 0 bases; junction bases not matched to a gene: 6. This CDR3 is CASNQGQYSNQPQHF. Written as DNA, the CDR3 is TGTGCCAGCAACCAGGGACAGTATAGCAATCAGCCCCAGCATTTT.

The rearrangement uses TRBV6-2 or TRBV6-3 and TRBJ2-6; 7 bases align to TRBD1. V gave up 2 bases and J gave up 0 bases; unmatched junction bases: 4. Germline lookup yields CDR1 MNHEY and CDR2 SVGEGT. The CDR3 has 17 amino acids. This CDR3 reads CASSYGDSSSGANVLTF. The CDR3 coding sequence is TGTGCCAGCAGTTACGGGGACAGCTCCTCTGGGGCCAACGTCCTGACTTTC.

V and J are TRBV21-1 and TRBJ1-5; whether TRBD1, the table's D call, matches the DNA was not checked. TRBV21-1 is a pseudogene segment. CDR3 length equals 15 residues. The DNA for the CDR3 is TGTGCCAGCAGACCTAACAGGGGAACCAATCAGCCCCAGCATTTT. This gives the protein CASRPNRGTNQPQHF.

For the CDR3, the DNA is TGTGCCAGCAGCCAACGCCGGCAGGGCGTTCGGAAACTGTTTTTT. Amino acid sequence: CASSQRRQGVRKLFF. J is TRBJ1-4 and V is TRBV3-1 (or the pseudogene TRBV3-2), with D possibly TRBD1 on 5 matching bases. CDR1 LGHDT and CDR2 YNNKEL come from the germline V gene (reference sequence). The CDR3 consists of 15 residues. Between the trimmed V and J ends, which lost 2 bases and 11 bases, there was a span of 18 bases.

This chain links TRBV11-3 with TRBJ2-7; TRBD1 aligns across 9 bases. V shed 6 bases, J shed 0 bases, and the junction held 9 bases outside the gene matches. Germline lookup yields CDR1 SGHNT and CDR2 YENEEA. CDR3 length: 16 residues. CDR3 loop: CASSQGRDRVSYEQYF. The DNA for the CDR3 is TGTGCCAGCAGTCAAGGCCGGGACAGGGTCTCCTACGAGCAGTACTTC.

The V call is TRBV7-9, the J call TRBJ2-7, with 9 bases aligning to TRBD1. This CDR3 comprises 16 residues. The ends lost 5 bases at V and 1 base at J; junction bases unmatched: 9. In germline, CDR1 is SEHNR, CDR2 FQNEAQ (reference sequence). The CDR3 here is CASSPSPGTGSYEQYV. The CDR3 region has the DNA TGTGCCAGCAGCCCATCCCCGGGGACAGGGTCCTACGAGCAGTACGTC.

A remark on this clone: Just one base apart from a much larger clone, this may be a read error. The V and J genes are TRBV9 and TRBJ2-6; D possibly corresponds to TRBD1 (6 bases). From germline, CDR1 is SGDLS and CDR2 YYNGEE. The CDR3 is 15 amino acids. In DNA, the CDR3 is TGTGCCAGCGGGGACATAAGCTCTGGGACCAACGTCCTGACTTTC. Its protein is CASGDISSGTNVLTF. Using reference TRBV9 and TRBJ2-6 for the parts outside the CDR3, the full variable domain is DSGVTQTPKHLITATGQRVTLRCSPRSGDLSVYWYQQSLDQGLQFLIQYYNGEERAKGNILERFSAQQFPDLHSELNLSSLELGDSALYFCASGDISSGTNVLTFGAGSRLTVL.

The chain couples TRBV6-4 to TRBJ1-4; 10 bases fit TRBD1. Trimming cost V 6 bases and J 8 bases; bases outside gene matches: 9. This CDR3 contains 15 residues. CDR1 and CDR2 (germline): MRHNA, SNTAGT. CDR3 in amino acids: CASSLDRGRVEKLFF. The CDR3, as DNA: TGTGCCAGCAGCCTAGACAGGGGGCGAGTGGAAAAACTGTTTTTT.